This T cell receptor (beta chain) is from a study of post-analysis software for immune sequencing data. Study background: Recorded subtypes: relapsing-remitting, secondary progressive, progressive-relapsing; some patients unannotated.

Study observations and caveats: Batch-matched samples strongly co-clustered by F measure.

Included in the TCR beta cDNA libraries were unique molecular identifiers. cDNA molecules numbering 400,000 to 550,000 came from roughly 1 to 10 million T cells. Via MiXCR, TCRdb re-called the PCR reads, giving one row per CDR3 protein. This sample has roughly 540,000 distinct CDR3 sequences; around a third occur once, and the top ten carry 5% to 6%. Concerning this clonotype: Antigen: not known.

The clonotype originates from a girl under 18 with multiple sclerosis. The sequencing input was blood.

The CDR3 DNA is TGCGCCAGCAGGCAGCCGGGACAGGTCGAGACCCAGTACTTC. This codes for CASRQPGQVETQYF. This chain connects TRBV5-1 to TRBJ2-5; TRBD1 matches 8 bases. Trimming took 5 bases from V and 5 from J; bases not matched to a gene: 8. This CDR3 spans 14 amino acids. CDR1 SGHRS and CDR2 YFSETQ come from the germline V gene.